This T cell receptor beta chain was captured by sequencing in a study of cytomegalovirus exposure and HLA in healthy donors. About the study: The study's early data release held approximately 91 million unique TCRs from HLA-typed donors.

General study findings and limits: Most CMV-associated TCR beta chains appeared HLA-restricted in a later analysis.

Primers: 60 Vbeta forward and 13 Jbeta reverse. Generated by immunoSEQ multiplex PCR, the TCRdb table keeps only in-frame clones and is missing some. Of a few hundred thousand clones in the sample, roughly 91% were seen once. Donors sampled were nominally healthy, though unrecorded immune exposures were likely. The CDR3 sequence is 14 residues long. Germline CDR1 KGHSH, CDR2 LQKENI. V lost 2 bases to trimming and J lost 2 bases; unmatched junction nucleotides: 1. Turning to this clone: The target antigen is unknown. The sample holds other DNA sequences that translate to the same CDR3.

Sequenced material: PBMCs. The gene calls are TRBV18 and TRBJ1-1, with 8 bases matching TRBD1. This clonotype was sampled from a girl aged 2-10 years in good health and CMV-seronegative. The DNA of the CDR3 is TGTGCCAGCTCACCAGGACAGGGTAACACTGAAGCTTTCTTT. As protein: CASSPGQGNTEAFF.